One sample yielded the 22 T cell receptor beta chains listed below, sequenced in a study of blood T cell repertoires in COVID-19. The repertoire was sequenced with immunoSEQ multiplex PCR; TCRdb's copy has only in-frame clones and lacks some. In the table there are roughly 250,000 clones, around 85% of which are singletons. Sequencing used PBMCs or T cells enriched from blood (not recorded which). Receptors were obtained from a woman aged 25 to 39 who had recovered from COVID-19.

CDR3 region: CASSPYIRTSGETQYF. CDR3 in DNA: TGCGCCAGCAGCCCCTATATCCGGACTAGCGGAGAGACCCAGTACTTC. This sequence joins TRBV4-1 and TRBJ2-5; 10 bases line up with TRBD2. The CDR3 runs to 16 residues. V gave up 4 bases and J gave up 4 bases; unmatched junction bases: 9. In germline, CDR1 is MGHRA, CDR2 YSYEKL.

This clone appeared a single time. The rearrangement links TRBV28 to TRBJ2-7, with TRBD2 as a possible D gene (5 bases). Trimming cost V 5 bases and J 1 base, with 12 bases left between them. The CDR3 consists of 14 residues. The germline V gene has CDR1 MDHEN and CDR2 SYDVKM. DNA for the CDR3: TGTGCCAGCAGTATCCACGGGATATCCTACGAGCAGTACTTC. This gives the protein CASSIHGISYEQYF. Together with reference TRBV28 and TRBJ2-7, the CDR3 gives the full variable domain: DVKVTQSSRYLVKRTGEKVFLECVQDMDHENMFWYRQDPGLGLRLIYFSYDVKMKEKGDIPEGYSVSREKKERFSLILESASTNQTSMYLCASSIHGISYEQYFGPGTRLTVT.

The V call is TRBV19, the J call TRBJ2-7; D possibly corresponds to TRBD1 (5 bases). Germline V lookup: CDR1 LNHDA, CDR2 SQIVND (reference sequence). Trimming pared 3 bases from V and 6 bases from J, leaving 12 bases between. The CDR3 totals 13 residues. CDR3 DNA: TGTGCCAGTAGTATCTCCCAGGGTGGCGAGCAGTACTTC. This codes for CASSISQGGEQYF.

There are a few counts of this clone. The chain recombines TRBV28 with TRBJ1-2; TRBD1 aligns across 8 bases. Germline assignment: CDR1 MDHEN and CDR2 SYDVKM. The V gene end was trimmed by 5 bases and the J gene end by 8 bases; junction bases not matched to a gene: 7. This CDR3 has 13 residues. The CDR3 reads CASSRDRTRGYTF. Here the CDR3 DNA reads TGTGCCAGCAGTCGGGACAGGACGAGAGGCTACACCTTC.

This clone was picked up one time. The chain links TRBV29-1 to TRBJ2-2, with D possibly TRBD2 on 6 matching bases. Trimming left V 6 bases short and J 2 bases short, with 10 bases between. The length of the CDR3 is 13 residues. In germline, CDR1 is SQVTM, CDR2 ANQGSEA. The CDR3 loop reads CSVDSGNTGELFF. CDR3 DNA: TGCAGCGTCGATAGCGGAAACACCGGGGAGCTGTTTTTT.

The chain joins TRBV7-6 to TRBJ2-1, with 8 nucleotides matching TRBD1. The ends lost 5 bases at V and 1 base at J; junction bases unmatched: 4. CDR1 is SGHVS and CDR2 is FNYEAQ in the germline V gene. The CDR3 has 15 amino acids. In nucleotides, the CDR3 is TGTGCCAGCAGCGGGACAGGAGAGTCCTACAATGAGCAGTTCTTC. This translates into CASSGTGESYNEQFF.

This rearrangement joins TRBV30 to TRBJ2-6; tentative D call: TRBD1 (5 bases). Trimming removed 0 bases at V and 0 bases at J, with 18 bases between. CDR1 is GTSNPN, CDR2 SVGIG, per germline (reference sequence). The CDR3 is 19 amino acids. CDR3 region: CAWSVRLGRVFSGANVLTF. In nucleotides, the CDR3 is TGTGCCTGGAGTGTTCGTTTGGGCAGGGTTTTCTCTGGGGCCAACGTCCTGACTTTC.

This clone was seen once. This chain uses TRBV6-4 with TRBJ1-2; D perhaps matches TRBD1 (5 bases). V was cut by 8 bases and J by 7 bases, with 14 bases left in between. The CDR3 is 12 amino acids. The germline V gene encodes CDR1 MRHNA and CDR2 SNTAGT. CDR3 protein: CASRGGDIGYTF. The CDR3 region has the DNA TGTGCCAGCCGGGGAGGGGATATTGGCTACACCTTC.

This chain joins TRBV2 and TRBJ1-5; D remains ambiguous. This CDR3 has 16 amino acids. V was shortened by 3 bases and J by 6 bases, with 18 bases between the two germline ends. CDR1 SNHLY and CDR2 FYNNEI come from the germline V gene. The CDR3 loop reads CASSDIGVTLSQPQHF. The CDR3 DNA reads TGTGCCAGCAGTGATATCGGAGTTACCCTCTCTCAGCCCCAGCATTTT.

V is TRBV19 and J is TRBJ2-1; TRBD1 agrees at 9 bases. The junction had 15 bases not matched to a gene; V was cut back by 6 bases and J by 12 bases. Germline CDR1 and CDR2: LNHDA and SQIVND (reference sequence). The CDR3 runs 15 residues. This CDR3 is CASSRRTGEGLRQFF. Written as DNA, the CDR3 is TGTGCCAGTAGCCGGAGGACAGGGGAGGGTTTACGGCAGTTCTTC.

The rearrangement links TRBV9 to TRBJ2-1; tentatively, D is TRBD2 (6 bases). The CDR3 runs 14 residues. Trimming left V 4 bases short and J 3 bases short, with 11 bases between. Germline assignment: CDR1 SGDLS and CDR2 YYNGEE. CDR3 loop: CASSRRGIYNEQFF. The CDR3 nucleotides are TGTGCCAGCAGCCGCCGCGGGATCTACAATGAGCAGTTCTTC.

This chain uses TRBV5-4 with TRBJ1-4; possible D gene TRBD1, 5 bases. The CDR3 runs to 15 residues. The ends were cut back, 0 bases at V and 3 bases at J, with 9 bases in the middle. Per germline, CDR1 SGHNT and CDR2 YYREEE (reference sequence). The DNA for the CDR3 is TGTGCCAGCAGCTTGGGGGCAGGGTCTAATGAAAAACTGTTTTTT. It specifies CASSLGAGSNEKLFF. The whole variable domain, filled in from reference TRBV5-4 and TRBJ1-4, reads ETGVTQSPTHLIKTRGQQVTLRCSSQSGHNTVSWYQQALGQGPQFIFQYYREEENGRGNFPPRFSGLQFPNYSSELNVNALELDDSALYLCASSLGAGSNEKLFFGSGTQLSVL.

The CDR3 loop is CASSRTKIAGGRSYEQYF. The CDR3 DNA sequence: TGTGCCAGCAGCCGAACCAAAATAGCGGGGGGCCGGTCCTACGAGCAGTACTTC. V gene TRBV6-4 combines with J gene TRBJ2-7; 10 bases map to TRBD2. Per germline, CDR1 MRHNA and CDR2 SNTAGT. This CDR3 is 18 amino acids long. Trimming removed 6 bases from V and 1 base from J; junction bases left unmatched: 15.

The J gene is TRBJ2-1, the V gene TRBV10-2; possibly TRBD2 for D (6 bases). The CDR3 contains 13 residues. V lost 7 bases and J lost 10, with 17 bases in between. Germline lookup yields CDR1 WSHSY and CDR2 SAAADI. CDR3: CASIGIGGVEQFF. CDR3 coding DNA: TGCGCCAGCATCGGTATAGGAGGGGTGGAGCAGTTCTTC.

This clone has only one observation. The rearrangement uses TRBV9 and TRBJ2-2, with TRBD2 matching over 10 bases. V lost 3 bases to trimming and J lost 9 bases; unmatched junction nucleotides: 11. This CDR3 has 16 residues. Germline V gene data show CDR1 as SGDLS and CDR2 as YYNGEE. The CDR3 sequence is CASSAPWASGSRELFF. CDR3 nucleotide sequence: TGTGCCAGCAGCGCCCCTTGGGCTAGCGGGAGTCGGGAGCTGTTTTTT.

This clone was seen more than once but under ten times. The V gene is TRBV9, the J gene TRBJ1-6, with D possibly being TRBD1 (5 bases). Germline CDR1 SGDLS, CDR2 YYNGEE. This CDR3 has 15 amino acids. Trimming cost V 0 bases and J 6 bases, with 10 bases left between them. CDR3 bases: TGTGCCAGCAGCGTAGAAGGGGCAGTTAATTCACCCCTCCACTTT. It translates to CASSVEGAVNSPLHF.

The gene calls are TRBV28 and TRBJ1-4; 7 nucleotides agree with TRBD1. Per germline, CDR1 MDHEN and CDR2 SYDVKM. The length of the CDR3 is 15 residues. Germline trimming cut 8 bases from V and 5 bases from J; bases unmatched to any gene: 11. CDR3 sequence (DNA): TGTGCCAGCTCGCTCGACAGGGCCTTAAATGAAAAACTGTTTTTT. Protein product: CASSLDRALNEKLFF.

This sequence joins TRBV9 and TRBJ2-1; D gene unclear. The CDR3 extends over 15 amino acids. Trimming shortened V by 2 bases and J by 6 bases, and 15 bases separated the two germline ends. Per the germline V gene, CDR1 is SGDLS and CDR2 is YYNGEE. The chain's CDR3 is CASSVGVFGGNEQFF. DNA of the CDR3: TGTGCCAGCAGCGTCGGAGTATTTGGTGGCAATGAGCAGTTCTTC. The full variable domain, rest sourced from reference TRBV9 and TRBJ2-1, is DSGVTQTPKHLITATGQRVTLRCSPRSGDLSVYWYQQSLDQGLQFLIQYYNGEERAKGNILERFSAQQFPDLHSELNLSSLELGDSALYFCASSVGVFGGNEQFFGPGTRLTVL.

This clone appeared a few times. The genes are TRBV12-3 or TRBV12-4 and TRBJ1-2; D not certain. CDR3 size: 13 residues. V lost 5 bases and J lost 5, with 12 bases in between. The CDR3 loop reads CASSPLLDYGYTF. The CDR3 coding sequence is TGTGCCAGCAGTCCCCTGTTAGATTATGGCTACACCTTC.

The chain employs TRBV28 and TRBJ1-2, with 8 bases identical to TRBD1. The CDR3 is made up of 15 amino acids. V was clipped by 6 bases and J by 4 bases; unmatched bases: 10. Looked up from germline, CDR1 is MDHEN and CDR2 is SYDVKM. The CDR3 nucleotides are TGTGCCAGCAGCACACTCAGGGGGCGCAGCTATGGCTACACCTTC. This gives the protein CASSTLRGRSYGYTF.

J is TRBJ2-2 and V is TRBV27; D possibly corresponds to TRBD1 (6 bases). The CDR3 is 16 residues long. V shed 5 bases and J shed 5 bases, with 18 bases lying between them. Germline V gene data show CDR1 as MNHEY and CDR2 as SMNVEV (reference sequence). This CDR3 reads CASSRKQGRLTGELFF. CDR3 DNA sequence: TGTGCCAGCAGTAGGAAGCAGGGGCGTTTAACCGGGGAGCTGTTTTTT.

The chain couples TRBV28 to TRBJ2-7; D may be TRBD2 (6 bases). The V gene lost 7 bases and the J gene lost 3 bases, with 22 bases spanning the gap. This CDR3 is 16 amino acids long. Germline V gene sequence: CDR1 MDHEN, CDR2 SYDVKM. The DNA of the CDR3 is TGTGCCAGCATCCAGATCGTAGGAGGAGGGCTCTACGAGCAGTACTTC. Amino acid sequence: CASIQIVGGGLYEQYF.